This paragraph covers one TCR beta chain sequence. Its antigen remains unknown. Profiling relied on immunoSEQ multiplex PCR, and the TCRdb table lists in-frame clones only, not all of them. The profile shows about 150,000 clones, 87% of them singletons. The data were taken from a study of T cell responses to AZD1222 COVID-19 vaccine. Notes on the study in general: Recipients of AZD1222 seropositive at baseline numbered only 6 or 7. Donor demographics were predominantly white British with a female majority; clonal diversity may be underestimated.

V was pared by 3 bases and J by 6 bases, with 8 bases of the junction left unmatched. The CDR3 is 14 amino acids. Germline CDR1 reads MDHEN; CDR2 reads SYDVKM. This material consisted of peripheral blood, taken 28 days after the second AZD1222 dose. V and J are TRBV28 and TRBJ2-7; 7 positions agree with TRBD2. The source of this sequence is an adult who received the AZD1222 COVID-19 vaccine. CDR3 in amino acids: CASSFPGEGTEQYF. Written as DNA, the CDR3 is TGTGCCAGCAGTTTCCCCGGGGAGGGGACCGAGCAGTACTTC.